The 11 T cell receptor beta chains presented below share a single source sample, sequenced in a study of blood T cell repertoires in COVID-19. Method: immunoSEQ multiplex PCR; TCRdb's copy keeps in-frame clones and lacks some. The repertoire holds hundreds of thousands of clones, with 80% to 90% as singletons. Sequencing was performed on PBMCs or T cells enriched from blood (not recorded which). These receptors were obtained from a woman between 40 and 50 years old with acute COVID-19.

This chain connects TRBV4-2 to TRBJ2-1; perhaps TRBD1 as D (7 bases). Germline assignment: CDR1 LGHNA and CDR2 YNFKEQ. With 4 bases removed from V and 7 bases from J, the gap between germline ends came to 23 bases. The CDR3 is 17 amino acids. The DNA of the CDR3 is TGTGCCAGCAGCCTTGGCCCACTCGGGACAGCGGGTAATGAGCAGTTCTTC. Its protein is CASSLGPLGTAGNEQFF.

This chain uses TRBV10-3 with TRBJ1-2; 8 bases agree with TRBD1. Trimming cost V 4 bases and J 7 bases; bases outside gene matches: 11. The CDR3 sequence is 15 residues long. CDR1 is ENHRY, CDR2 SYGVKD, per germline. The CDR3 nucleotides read TGTGCCATCAGTGGTGAGGGGCAGGGGGCAATTGGCTACACCTTC. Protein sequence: CAISGEGQGAIGYTF.

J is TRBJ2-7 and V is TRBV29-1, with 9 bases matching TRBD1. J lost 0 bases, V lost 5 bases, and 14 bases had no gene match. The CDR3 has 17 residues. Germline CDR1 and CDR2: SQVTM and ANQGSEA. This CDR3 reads CSVSDRGMRKSSYEQYF. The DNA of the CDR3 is TGCAGCGTTTCGGACAGGGGTATGCGGAAAAGCTCCTACGAGCAGTACTTC.

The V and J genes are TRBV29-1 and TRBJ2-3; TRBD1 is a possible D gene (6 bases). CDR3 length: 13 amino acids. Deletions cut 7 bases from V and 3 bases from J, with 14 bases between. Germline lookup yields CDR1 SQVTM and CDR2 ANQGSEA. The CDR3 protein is CSALGGLTDTQYF. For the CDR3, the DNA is TGCAGCGCCCTAGGGGGTCTGACAGATACGCAGTATTTT.

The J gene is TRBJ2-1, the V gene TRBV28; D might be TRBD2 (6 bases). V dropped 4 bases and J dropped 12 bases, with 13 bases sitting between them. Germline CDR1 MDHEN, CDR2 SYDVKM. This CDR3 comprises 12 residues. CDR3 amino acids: CASSSFSGRQFF. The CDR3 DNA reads TGTGCCAGCAGTTCCTTTAGCGGTAGGCAGTTCTTC. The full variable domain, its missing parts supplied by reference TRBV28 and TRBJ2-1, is DVKVTQSSRYLVKRTGEKVFLECVQDMDHENMFWYRQDPGLGLRLIYFSYDVKMKEKGDIPEGYSVSREKKERFSLILESASTNQTSMYLCASSSFSGRQFFGPGTRLTVL.

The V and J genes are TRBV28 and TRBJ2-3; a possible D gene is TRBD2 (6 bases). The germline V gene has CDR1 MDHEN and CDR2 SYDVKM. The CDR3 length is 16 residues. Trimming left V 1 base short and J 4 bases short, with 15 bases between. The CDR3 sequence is CASSLSPFGGADTQYF. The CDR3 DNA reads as TGTGCCAGCAGTTTATCACCGTTTGGCGGGGCAGATACGCAGTATTTT. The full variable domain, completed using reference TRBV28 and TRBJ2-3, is DVKVTQSSRYLVKRTGEKVFLECVQDMDHENMFWYRQDPGLGLRLIYFSYDVKMKEKGDIPEGYSVSREKKERFSLILESASTNQTSMYLCASSLSPFGGADTQYFGPGTRLTVL.

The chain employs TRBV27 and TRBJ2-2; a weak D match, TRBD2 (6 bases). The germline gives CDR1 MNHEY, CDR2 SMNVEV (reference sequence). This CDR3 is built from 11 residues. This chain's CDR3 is CVWGEGVELFF. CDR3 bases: TGTGTGTGGGGGGAAGGAGTGGAGCTGTTTTTT.

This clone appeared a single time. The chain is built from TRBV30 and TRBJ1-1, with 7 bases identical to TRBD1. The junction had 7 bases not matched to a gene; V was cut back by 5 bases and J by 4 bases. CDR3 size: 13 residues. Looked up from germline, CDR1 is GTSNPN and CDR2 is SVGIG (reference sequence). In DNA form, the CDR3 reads TGTGCCTGGGGACAGGATGTTGGCACTGAAGCTTTCTTT. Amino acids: CAWGQDVGTEAFF.

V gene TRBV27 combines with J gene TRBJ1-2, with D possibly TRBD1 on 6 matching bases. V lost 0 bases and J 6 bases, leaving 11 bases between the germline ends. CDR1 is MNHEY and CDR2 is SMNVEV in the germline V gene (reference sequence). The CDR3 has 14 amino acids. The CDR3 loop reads CASSLSQGRDGYTF. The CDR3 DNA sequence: TGTGCCAGCAGTTTATCGCAGGGGAGAGATGGCTACACCTTC.

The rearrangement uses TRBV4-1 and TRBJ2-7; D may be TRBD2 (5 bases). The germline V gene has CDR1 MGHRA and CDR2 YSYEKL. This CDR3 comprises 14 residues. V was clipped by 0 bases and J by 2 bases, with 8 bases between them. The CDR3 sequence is CASSQEAAAYEQYF. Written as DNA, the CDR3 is TGCGCCAGCAGCCAAGAGGCAGCGGCCTACGAGCAGTACTTC.

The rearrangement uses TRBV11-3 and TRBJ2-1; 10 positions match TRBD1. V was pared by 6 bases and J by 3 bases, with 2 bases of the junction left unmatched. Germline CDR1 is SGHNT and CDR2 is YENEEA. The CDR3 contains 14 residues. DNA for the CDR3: TGTGCCAGCAGTCGGACAGGGGGCTACAATGAGCAGTTCTTC. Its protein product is CASSRTGGYNEQFF.